Listed below are T cell receptor beta chains from one sample, sequenced in a study of low-dose radiotherapy and immunotherapy resistance in tumors. TCRdb fed the reads into MiXCR, producing one record per CDR3 protein. The table has some 52,000 distinct CDR3 sequences, approximately 33% seen once. This material consisted of PBMCs, taken after low-dose radiotherapy plus immunotherapy. All receptors come from a male donor with rectosigmoid adenocarcinoma. Each CDR3 is given with its conserved first and last residue. Fields, in order: CDR3 protein, J gene, V gene.

CDR3 protein: CASSLTSGNEQFF; J gene: TRBJ2-1; V gene: TRBV26
CDR3 protein: CASMQSNQPQHF; J gene: TRBJ1-5; V gene: TRBV28
CDR3 protein: CASSRPPFRTSGNNEQFF; J gene: TRBJ2-1; V gene: TRBV4-2
CDR3 protein: CASSLGRLGDEQFF; J gene: TRBJ2-1; V gene: TRBV7-2
CDR3 protein: CASSRGFSSYEQYF; J gene: TRBJ2-7; V gene: TRBV11-2
CDR3 protein: CSVAPSGGSDTQYF; J gene: TRBJ2-3; V gene: TRBV29-1
CDR3 protein: CASRDRAEKLFF; J gene: TRBJ1-4; V gene: TRBV28
CDR3 protein: CASSRDNPTNEKLFFFF; J gene: TRBJ1-4; V gene: TRBV5-1
CDR3 protein: CASSDLTGDEQFF; J gene: TRBJ2-1; V gene: TRBV2
CDR3 protein: CASSQDRDLYNSPLHF; J gene: TRBJ1-6; V gene: TRBV28
CDR3 protein: CAISAGPGRGDTQYF; J gene: TRBJ2-3; V gene: TRBV10-3
CDR3 protein: CASSSRGLALSYNEQFF; J gene: TRBJ2-1; V gene: TRBV13
CDR3 protein: CASSLDMSYGYTF; J gene: TRBJ1-2; V gene: TRBV11-2
CDR3 protein: CASSLTATGTGAGYTF; J gene: TRBJ1-2; V gene: TRBV7-2
CDR3 protein: CASRLVGAEAFF; J gene: TRBJ1-1; V gene: TRBV5-1
CDR3 protein: CASSPGTEQYF; J gene: TRBJ2-7; V gene: TRBV2
CDR3 protein: CASSPGQFYGYTF; J gene: TRBJ1-2; V gene: TRBV7-6